These 6 T cell receptor beta chains share one sample of origin, sequenced in a study of cytotoxic CD8 clonotypes in ibrutinib-treated CLL. Profiled with immunoSEQ multiplex PCR; TCRdb holds only in-frame clones, not every one. Of roughly 180,000 clones listed, about four fifths were seen once; the top ten hold about 4.3%. Material: PBMCs, obtained after 24 months of ibrutinib treatment. Receptors were obtained from a human donor with chronic lymphocytic leukemia.

This rearrangement joins TRBV5-6 to TRBJ2-2; D is uncertain. The germline CDR1 and CDR2 sequences are SGHDT and YYEEEE. Between the trimmed V and J ends, which lost 3 bases and 6 bases, there was a span of 18 bases. The CDR3 runs 16 residues. Written as DNA, the CDR3 is TGTGCCAGCAGCTCTACCGTGTCTTGGATGGCCGGGGAGCTGTTTTTT. The encoded protein is CASSSTVSWMAGELFF.

The chain joins TRBV5-4 to TRBJ1-2; D gene uncertain. V was cut by 0 bases and J by 4 bases, with 13 bases left in between. Germline V gene sequence: CDR1 SGHNT, CDR2 YYREEE (reference sequence). The CDR3 sequence is 15 residues long. The CDR3 is CASSLGSQIPYGYTF. Written as DNA, the CDR3 is TGTGCCAGCAGCTTGGGCAGCCAAATTCCCTATGGCTACACCTTC.

The chain recombines TRBV7-2 with TRBJ1-1, with no clear D. V was clipped by 2 bases and J by 0 bases, with 7 bases between them. Germline CDR1 reads SGHTA; CDR2 reads FQGNSA. The CDR3 runs 14 residues. In DNA, the CDR3 is TGTGCCAGCAGCTTAAATACAGTGAACACTGAAGCTTTCTTT. This codes for CASSLNTVNTEAFF.

The chain has TRBV6-5 and TRBJ1-1, with 8 bases lining up with TRBD1. With V trimmed by 6 bases and J by 6 bases, 3 bases remained unmatched. The CDR3 is 12 amino acids. Germline-derived CDR1 and CDR2 are MNHEY and SVGAGI. DNA of the CDR3: TGTGCCAGCAGCCGGACAGGGCCTGAAGCTTTCTTT. It translates to CASSRTGPEAFF.

V usage is TRBV5-4 and J usage is TRBJ1-3, with 7 bases identical to TRBD1. The CDR3 has 16 amino acids. The germline V gene has CDR1 SGHNT and CDR2 YYREEE (reference sequence). Losses at the gene ends were 8 bases for V and 4 bases for J; bases not matched to a gene: 15. CDR3 bases: TGTGCCAGTAGCAGGGGGGCTCCTATGTCGGGAAACACCATATATTTT. Its translation is CASSRGAPMSGNTIYF. Filled out from reference TRBV5-4 and TRBJ1-3, the complete variable domain reads ETGVTQSPTHLIKTRGQQVTLRCSSQSGHNTVSWYQQALGQGPQFIFQYYREEENGRGNFPPRFSGLQFPNYSSELNVNALELDDSALYLCASSRGAPMSGNTIYFGEGSWLTVV.

The chain employs TRBV4-3 and TRBJ1-2; D remains unclear. The V gene lost 0 bases and the J gene lost 2 bases, with 16 bases spanning the gap. The CDR3 contains 17 residues. Per germline, CDR1 LGHNA and CDR2 YSLEER. The CDR3 sequence: CASSQDSSGRLNYGYTF. In DNA form, the CDR3 reads TGCGCCAGCAGCCAAGACAGCTCCGGCAGGCTGAACTATGGCTACACCTTC.